This T cell receptor (beta chain) came from a study of radiotherapy plus CTLA-4 blockade in lung cancer. The wider study: In roughly 19% of patients, objective responses were seen; around 34% had disease control.

Worth noting for this clone: The antigen is unknown.

Data came from immunoSEQ multiplex PCR; TCRdb stores just in-frame clones and leaves some out. The sample lists 80,000 to 95,000 clones, roughly 80% occurring once. General study results and limits: The study found tumor-derived TCR clones expanded in blood after radiotherapy plus ipilimumab.

Patients in the study, people with chemo-refractory metastatic non-small-cell lung cancer, received focal radiation plus ipilimumab CTLA-4 blockade. Germline assignment: CDR1 SEHNR and CDR2 FQNEAQ (reference sequence). V trimming: 2 bases; J trimming: 2 bases; junction bases outside the gene matches: 5. CDR3 length equals 17 residues. This clonotype was obtained from a human donor with non-small cell lung cancer that progressed on radiotherapy plus ipilimumab. The V call is TRBV7-9, the J call TRBJ2-3; 12 bases fit TRBD2. The input for sequencing was peripheral blood, taken from a patient treated with radiotherapy plus ipilimumab. DNA of the CDR3: TGTGCCAGCAGCTTATTCTCTAGCGGGAGGGACACAGATACGCAGTATTTT. Encoded protein: CASSLFSSGRDTDTQYF.